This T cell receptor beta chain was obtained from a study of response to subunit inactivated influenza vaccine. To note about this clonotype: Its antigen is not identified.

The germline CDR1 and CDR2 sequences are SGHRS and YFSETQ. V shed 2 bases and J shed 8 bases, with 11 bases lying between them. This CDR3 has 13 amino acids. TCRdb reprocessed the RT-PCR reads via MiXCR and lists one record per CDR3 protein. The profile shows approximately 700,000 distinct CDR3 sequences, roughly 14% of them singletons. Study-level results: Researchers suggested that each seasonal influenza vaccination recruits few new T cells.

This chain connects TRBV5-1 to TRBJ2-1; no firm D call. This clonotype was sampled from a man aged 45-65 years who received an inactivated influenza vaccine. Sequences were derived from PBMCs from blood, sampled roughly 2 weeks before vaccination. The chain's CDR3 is CASSFGPSYEQFF. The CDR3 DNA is TGCGCCAGCAGCTTCGGGCCTTCGTATGAGCAGTTCTTC.